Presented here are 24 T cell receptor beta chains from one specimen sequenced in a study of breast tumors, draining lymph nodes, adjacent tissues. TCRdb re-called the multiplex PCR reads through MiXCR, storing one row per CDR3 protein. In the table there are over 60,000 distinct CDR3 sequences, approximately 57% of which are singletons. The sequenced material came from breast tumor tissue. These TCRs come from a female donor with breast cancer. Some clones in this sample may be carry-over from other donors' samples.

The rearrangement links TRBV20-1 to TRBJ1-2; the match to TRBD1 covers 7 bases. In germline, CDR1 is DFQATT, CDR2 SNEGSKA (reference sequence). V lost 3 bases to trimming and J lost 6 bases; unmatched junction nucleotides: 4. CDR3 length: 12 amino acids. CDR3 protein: CSASRQGDGYTF. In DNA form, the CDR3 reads TGCAGTGCTAGTCGGCAGGGGGATGGCTACACCTTC.

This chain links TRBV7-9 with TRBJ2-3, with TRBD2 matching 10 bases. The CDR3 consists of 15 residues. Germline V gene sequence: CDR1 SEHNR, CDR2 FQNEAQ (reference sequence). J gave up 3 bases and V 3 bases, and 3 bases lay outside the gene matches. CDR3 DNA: TGTGCCAGCAGCTTTACGACTAGCGGGACAGATACGCAGTATTTT. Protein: CASSFTTSGTDTQYF. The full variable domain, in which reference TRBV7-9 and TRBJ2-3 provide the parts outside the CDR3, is DTGVSQNPRHKITKRGQNVTFRCDPISEHNRLYWYRQTLGQGPEFLTYFQNEAQLEKSRLLSDRFSAERPKGSFSTLEIQRTEQGDSAMYLCASSFTTSGTDTQYFGPGTRLTVL.

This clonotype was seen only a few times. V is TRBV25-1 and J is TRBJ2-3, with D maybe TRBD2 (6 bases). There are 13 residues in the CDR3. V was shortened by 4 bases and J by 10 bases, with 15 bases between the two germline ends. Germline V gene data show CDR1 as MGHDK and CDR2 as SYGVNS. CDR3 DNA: TGTGCCAGCAGTGGAGTGGGGGGTACTTCGCAGTATTTT. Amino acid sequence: CASSGVGGTSQYF.

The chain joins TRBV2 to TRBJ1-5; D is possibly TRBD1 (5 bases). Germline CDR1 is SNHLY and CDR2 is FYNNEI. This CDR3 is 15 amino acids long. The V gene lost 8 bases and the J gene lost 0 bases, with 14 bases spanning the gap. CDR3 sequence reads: CASDTGPYSNQPQHF. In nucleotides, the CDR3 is TGTGCCAGCGATACGGGGCCCTATAGCAATCAGCCCCAGCATTTT.

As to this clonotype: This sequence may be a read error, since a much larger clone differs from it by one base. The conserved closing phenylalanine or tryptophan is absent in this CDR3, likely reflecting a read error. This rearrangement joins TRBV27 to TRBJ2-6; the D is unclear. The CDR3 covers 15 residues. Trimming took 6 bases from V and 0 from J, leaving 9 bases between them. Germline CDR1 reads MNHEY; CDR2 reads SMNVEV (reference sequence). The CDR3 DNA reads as TGTGCCAGCAGCATTGTCTCCTCTGGGGCCAACGTCCTGACTTCC. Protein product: CASSIVSSGANVLTS.

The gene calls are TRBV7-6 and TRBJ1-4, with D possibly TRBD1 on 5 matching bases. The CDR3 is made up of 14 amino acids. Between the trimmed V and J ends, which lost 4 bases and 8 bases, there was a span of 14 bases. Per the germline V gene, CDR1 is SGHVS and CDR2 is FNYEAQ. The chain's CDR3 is CASSSLGWDEKLFF. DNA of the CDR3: TGTGCCAGCAGCTCGCTGGGGTGGGACGAAAAACTGTTTTTT. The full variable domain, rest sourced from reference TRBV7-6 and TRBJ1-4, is GAGVSQSPRYKVTKRGQDVALRCDPISGHVSLYWYRQALGQGPEFLTYFNYEAQQDKSGLPNDRFSAERPEGSISTLTIQRTEQRDSAMYRCASSSLGWDEKLFFGSGTQLSVL.

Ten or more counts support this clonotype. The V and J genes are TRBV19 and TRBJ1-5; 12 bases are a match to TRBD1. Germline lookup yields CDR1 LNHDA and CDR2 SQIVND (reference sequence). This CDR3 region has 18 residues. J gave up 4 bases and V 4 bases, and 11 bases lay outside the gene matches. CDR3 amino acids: CASSNPGQGALANQPQHF. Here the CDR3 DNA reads TGTGCCAGTAGTAATCCGGGACAGGGGGCTCTGGCGAATCAGCCCCAGCATTTT.

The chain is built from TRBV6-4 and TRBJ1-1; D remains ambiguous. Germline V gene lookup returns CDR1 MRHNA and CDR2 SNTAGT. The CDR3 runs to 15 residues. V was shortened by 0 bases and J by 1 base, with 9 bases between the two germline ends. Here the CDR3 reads CASSDSGWGNTEAFF. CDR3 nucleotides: TGTGCCAGCAGTGACTCAGGATGGGGGAACACTGAAGCTTTCTTT.

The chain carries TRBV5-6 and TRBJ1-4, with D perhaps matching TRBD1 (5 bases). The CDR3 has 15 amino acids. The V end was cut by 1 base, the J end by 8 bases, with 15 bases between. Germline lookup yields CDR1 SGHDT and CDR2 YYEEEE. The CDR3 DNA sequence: TGTGCCAGCAGCTTGATGGGGGTAGAAAACGAAAAACTGTTTTTT. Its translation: CASSLMGVENEKLFF.

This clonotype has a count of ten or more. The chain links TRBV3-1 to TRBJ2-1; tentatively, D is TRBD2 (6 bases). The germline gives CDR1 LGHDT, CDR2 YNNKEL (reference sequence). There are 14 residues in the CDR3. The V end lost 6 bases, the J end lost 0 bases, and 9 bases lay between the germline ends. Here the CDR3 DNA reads TGTGCCAGCAGTTCAGCGGGCTCCTACAATGAGCAGTTCTTC. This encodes CASSSAGSYNEQFF.

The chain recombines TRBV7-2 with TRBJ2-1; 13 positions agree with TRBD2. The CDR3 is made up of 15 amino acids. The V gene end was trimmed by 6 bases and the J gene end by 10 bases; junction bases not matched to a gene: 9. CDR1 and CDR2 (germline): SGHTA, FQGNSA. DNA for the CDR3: TGTGCCAGCAGTTCACTAGCGGGGGGGCCGTACGAGCAGTTCTTC. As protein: CASSSLAGGPYEQFF.

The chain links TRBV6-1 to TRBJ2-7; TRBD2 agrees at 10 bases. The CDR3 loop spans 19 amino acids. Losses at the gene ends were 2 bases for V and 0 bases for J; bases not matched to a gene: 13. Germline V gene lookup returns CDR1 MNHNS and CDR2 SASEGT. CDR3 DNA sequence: TGTGCCAGCAGTGAAATCGAGCTAGCGGGAGTGGGGAACTCCTACGAGCAGTACTTC. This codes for CASSEIELAGVGNSYEQYF.

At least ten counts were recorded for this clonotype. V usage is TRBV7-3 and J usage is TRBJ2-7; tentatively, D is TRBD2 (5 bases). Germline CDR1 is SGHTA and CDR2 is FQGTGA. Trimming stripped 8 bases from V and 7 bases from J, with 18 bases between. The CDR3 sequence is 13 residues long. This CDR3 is CASREGGAGEQYF. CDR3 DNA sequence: TGTGCCAGCCGCGAAGGAGGCGCTGGGGAGCAGTACTTC.

The CDR3 DNA follows: TGTGCCAGCGGGGGTAGCAATCAGCCCCAGCATTTT. Translation gives CASGGSNQPQHF. This sequence joins TRBV2 and TRBJ1-5; D possibly corresponds to TRBD1 (5 bases). V shed 8 bases and J shed 0 bases, with 5 bases lying between them. The CDR3 has 12 amino acids. The germline gives CDR1 SNHLY, CDR2 FYNNEI.

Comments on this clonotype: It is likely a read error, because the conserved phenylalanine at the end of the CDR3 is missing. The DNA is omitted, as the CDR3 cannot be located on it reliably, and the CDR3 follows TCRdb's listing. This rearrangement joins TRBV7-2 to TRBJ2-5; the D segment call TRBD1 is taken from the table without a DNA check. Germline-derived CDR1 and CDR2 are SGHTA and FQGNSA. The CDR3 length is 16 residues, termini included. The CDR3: CASSLEAGGVGETQYS.

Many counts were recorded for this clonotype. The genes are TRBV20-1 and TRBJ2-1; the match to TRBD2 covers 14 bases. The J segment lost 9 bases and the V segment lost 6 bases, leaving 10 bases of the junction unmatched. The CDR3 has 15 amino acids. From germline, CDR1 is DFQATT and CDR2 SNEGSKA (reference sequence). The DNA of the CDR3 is TGCAGTGCACCCGCCGGGACTAGCGGGAGCGGTGAGCAGTTCTTC. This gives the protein CSAPAGTSGSGEQFF.

CDR3 residues: CASSPGTSKDTQYF. In DNA form, the CDR3 reads TGTGCCAGCAGTCCCGGGACTAGTAAAGATACGCAGTATTTT. The chain combines TRBV6-1 with TRBJ2-3, with 8 bases aligning to TRBD2. Germline CDR1 and CDR2: MNHNS and SASEGT. The CDR3 loop spans 14 amino acids. Trimming took 5 bases from V and 5 from J; bases not matched to a gene: 6.

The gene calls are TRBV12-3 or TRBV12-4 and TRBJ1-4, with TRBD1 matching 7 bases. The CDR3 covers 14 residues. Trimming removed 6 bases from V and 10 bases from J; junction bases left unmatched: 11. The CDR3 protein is CASSPGGQVGKLFF. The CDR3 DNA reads TGTGCCAGCAGCCCAGGGGGTCAAGTCGGAAAACTGTTTTTT.

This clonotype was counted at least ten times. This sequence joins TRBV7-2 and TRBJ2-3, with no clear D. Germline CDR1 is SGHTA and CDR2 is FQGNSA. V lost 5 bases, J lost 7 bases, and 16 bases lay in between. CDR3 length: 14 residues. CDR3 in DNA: TGTGCCAGCAGCCCAAGAATTGGCGTGAATACGCAGTATTTT. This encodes CASSPRIGVNTQYF.

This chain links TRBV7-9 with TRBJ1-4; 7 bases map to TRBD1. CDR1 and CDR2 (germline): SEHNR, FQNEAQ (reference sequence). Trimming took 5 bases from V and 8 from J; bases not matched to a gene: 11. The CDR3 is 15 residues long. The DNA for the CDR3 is TGTGCCAGCAGCATCATGACAGGGCGCGTGGAAAAACTGTTTTTT. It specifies CASSIMTGRVEKLFF.

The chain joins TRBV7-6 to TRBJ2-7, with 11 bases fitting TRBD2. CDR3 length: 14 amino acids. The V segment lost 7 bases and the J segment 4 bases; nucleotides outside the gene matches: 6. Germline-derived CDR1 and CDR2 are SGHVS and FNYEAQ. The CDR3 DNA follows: TGTGCCAGCACCCCGACTAGCGGGAAATACGAGCAGTACTTC. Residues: CASTPTSGKYEQYF.

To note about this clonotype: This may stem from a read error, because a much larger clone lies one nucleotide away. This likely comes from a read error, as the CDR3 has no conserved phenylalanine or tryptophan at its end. The CDR3 loop reads CASSGLTSDEQFS. The CDR3 DNA follows: TGTGCCAGCAGCGGCTTGACTAGCGATGAGCAGTTCTCC. The V and J genes are TRBV9 and TRBJ2-1; 8 bases align to TRBD2. The CDR3 extends over 13 amino acids. After removal of 3 bases from V and 8 bases from J, the junction contained 4 bases not matched to a gene. Germline assignment: CDR1 SGDLS and CDR2 YYNGEE.

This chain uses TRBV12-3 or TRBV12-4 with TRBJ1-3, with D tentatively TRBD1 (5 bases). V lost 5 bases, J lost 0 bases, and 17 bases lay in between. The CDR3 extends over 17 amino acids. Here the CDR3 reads CASSQSWDGSSGNTIYF. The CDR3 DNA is TGTGCCAGCAGTCAATCTTGGGACGGTTCCTCTGGAAACACCATATATTTT.

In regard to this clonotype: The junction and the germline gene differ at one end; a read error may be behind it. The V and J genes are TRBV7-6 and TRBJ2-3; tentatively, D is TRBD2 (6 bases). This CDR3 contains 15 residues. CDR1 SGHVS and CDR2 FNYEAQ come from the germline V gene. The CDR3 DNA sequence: TGTGCCAGCAGCTTCGGGACGGGGGTTTCAGATACGCAGTGTTTT. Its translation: CASSFGTGVSDTQCF.